This entry lists 23 T cell receptor beta chains sequenced from one sample in a study of cytomegalovirus exposure and HLA in healthy donors. Assay used: immunoSEQ multiplex PCR; TCRdb lists only in-frame clones, some missing. The table has over 150,000 clones, 80% to 90% seen once. The sequenced material came from PBMCs. The receptors shown here come from a man between 18 and 35 years old in good health and CMV-seropositive.

V usage is TRBV5-1 and J usage is TRBJ2-1, with 7 positions matching TRBD1. Germline values: CDR1 SGHRS, CDR2 YFSETQ. V shed 5 bases and J 4 bases; nucleotides not matched to a gene: 6. The CDR3 sequence is 14 residues long. The CDR3 region is CASSRDSGYNEQFF. The CDR3 DNA sequence: TGCGCCAGCAGTAGGGACAGTGGGTACAATGAGCAGTTCTTC.

The chain has TRBV9 and TRBJ2-5; TRBD1 matches at 8 bases. V lost 3 bases and J lost 2; bases outside the gene matches: 3. The germline V gene encodes CDR1 SGDLS and CDR2 YYNGEE. The CDR3 has 14 residues. The CDR3 region has the DNA TGTGCCAGCAGCGGGCGACAGGGGCAAGAGACCCAGTACTTC. It specifies CASSGRQGQETQYF.

This chain connects TRBV7-9 to TRBJ2-3, with a tentative D call TRBD2 (6 bases). Trimming shortened V by 6 bases and J by 4 bases, and 17 bases separated the two germline ends. The CDR3 contains 15 residues. In germline, CDR1 is SEHNR, CDR2 FQNEAQ (reference sequence). DNA of the CDR3: TGTGCCAGCAGTTTGGGACTCGGTGGCGCAGATACGCAGTATTTT. Its translation is CASSLGLGGADTQYF. The variable domain in full, with the rest retrieved from reference TRBV7-9 and TRBJ2-3, is DTGVSQNPRHKITKRGQNVTFRCDPISEHNRLYWYRQTLGQGPEFLTYFQNEAQLEKSRLLSDRFSAERPKGSFSTLEIQRTEQGDSAMYLCASSLGLGGADTQYFGPGTRLTVL.

The V and J genes are TRBV11-2 and TRBJ1-3; D is undetermined. Looked up from germline, CDR1 is SGHAT and CDR2 is FQNNGV. V was trimmed by 2 bases and J by 0 bases, leaving 11 bases between them. The length of the CDR3 is 16 residues. The CDR3 sequence: CASSLQASSSGNTIYF. The CDR3 nucleotides are TGTGCCAGCAGCTTACAAGCCTCTAGCTCTGGAAACACCATATATTTT.

The genes are TRBV6-6 and TRBJ1-2; D unresolved. The CDR3 is 12 amino acids. V was pared by 5 bases and J by 6 bases, with 10 bases between. From germline, CDR1 is MNHNY and CDR2 SVGAGI (reference sequence). CDR3 sequence (DNA): TGTGCCAGCAGTGAGGCGCGGGATGGCTACACCTTC. Its translation: CASSEARDGYTF.

In its sample, this clone was seen once. This chain uses TRBV11-2 with TRBJ2-4; 14 bases fit TRBD2. Germline V gives CDR1 SGHAT, CDR2 FQNNGV. V shed 4 bases, J shed 15 bases, and the junction held 8 bases outside the gene matches. The CDR3 totals 14 residues. The CDR3 DNA sequence: TGTGCCAGCAGCTCAAAACCTGGGACTAGCGGGAGGTACTTC. Amino acid sequence: CASSSKPGTSGRYF.

The chain links TRBV19 to TRBJ1-1; TRBD1 matches at 7 bases. V trimming: 7 bases; J trimming: 0 bases; junction bases outside the gene matches: 8. CDR3 length: 15 residues. Germline V lookup: CDR1 LNHDA, CDR2 SQIVND (reference sequence). The chain's CDR3 is CASKSTGPLNTEAFF. The CDR3, as DNA: TGTGCCAGTAAGTCGACAGGGCCCTTGAACACTGAAGCTTTCTTT.

The chain links TRBV6-5 to TRBJ1-2, with a tentative D call TRBD1 (6 bases). CDR3 size: 13 residues. Germline lookup yields CDR1 MNHEY and CDR2 SVGAGI. With 4 bases removed from V and 7 bases from J, the gap between germline ends came to 13 bases. The CDR3 loop is CASSSPGHRGYTF. CDR3 sequence (DNA): TGTGCCAGCAGTTCACCGGGACACCGTGGCTACACCTTC.

The genes are TRBV6-6 and TRBJ1-2; D is unclear. The CDR3 consists of 14 residues. Germline CDR1 reads MNHNY; CDR2 reads SVGAGI (reference sequence). V shed 8 bases and J shed 0 bases, with 13 bases lying between them. The CDR3 DNA reads as TGTGCCAGCGGGCCCTTTTCGTCTAACTATGGCTACACCTTC. Its protein is CASGPFSSNYGYTF.

The chain uses TRBV2 and TRBJ2-3; 7 bases line up with TRBD1. V shed 4 bases, J shed 1 base, and the junction held 5 bases outside the gene matches. The CDR3 has 15 residues. CDR1 SNHLY and CDR2 FYNNEI come from the germline V gene. The CDR3 is CASSGGTVGTDTQYF. DNA for the CDR3: TGTGCCAGCAGTGGGGGGACAGTTGGCACAGATACGCAGTATTTT.

V usage is TRBV7-2 and J usage is TRBJ2-1; TRBD2 might be the D (6 bases). Germline CDR1 reads SGHTA; CDR2 reads FQGNSA. CDR3 length equals 14 residues. Trimming cost V 5 bases and J 6 bases, with 14 bases left between them. CDR3 amino acids: CASSTLTSINEQFF. CDR3 sequence (DNA): TGTGCCAGCAGCACCCTGACTAGTATCAATGAGCAGTTCTTC. The full variable domain, with the rest looked up from reference TRBV7-2 and TRBJ2-1, is GAGVSQSPSNKVTEKGKDVELRCDPISGHTALYWYRQSLGQGLEFLIYFQGNSAPDKSGLPSDRFSAERTGGSVSTLTIQRTQQEDSAVYLCASSTLTSINEQFFGPGTRLTVL.

V gene TRBV6-1 combines with J gene TRBJ2-2; 7 bases map to TRBD1. This CDR3 is built from 15 residues. Per germline, CDR1 MNHNS and CDR2 SASEGT. J lost 4 bases, V lost 2 bases, and 4 bases had no gene match. The CDR3 DNA follows: TGTGCCAGCAGTGAACTCTCAGGGGGCACCGGGGAGCTGTTTTTT. This gives the protein CASSELSGGTGELFF.

This chain connects TRBV9 to TRBJ1-3, with D possibly TRBD1 on 6 matching bases. Germline assignment: CDR1 SGDLS and CDR2 YYNGEE. Trimming took 2 bases from V and 4 from J, leaving 10 bases between them. The CDR3 contains 14 residues. The CDR3 protein is CASSVSGDGNTIYF. CDR3 nucleotide sequence: TGTGCCAGCAGCGTTTCAGGGGACGGAAACACCATATATTTT.

The chain combines TRBV27 with TRBJ2-3, with TRBD2 matching over 8 bases. Germline loops: CDR1 MNHEY, CDR2 SMNVEV (reference sequence). The trim removed 3 bases at V and 0 bases at J, leaving 5 bases unmatched. The CDR3 runs to 16 residues. The CDR3 DNA sequence: TGTGCCAGCAGTTTCCGGGAGGGGGTTAGCACAGATACGCAGTATTTT. It translates to CASSFREGVSTDTQYF.

The chain combines TRBV6-1 with TRBJ1-5; the D is unclear. Between the trimmed V and J ends, which lost 0 bases and 2 bases, there was a span of 8 bases. The CDR3 extends over 15 amino acids. The germline CDR1 and CDR2 sequences are MNHNS and SASEGT. The CDR3: CASSEAGAGNQPQHF. The CDR3 bases are TGTGCCAGCAGTGAAGCGGGCGCTGGCAATCAGCCCCAGCATTTT.

The J gene is TRBJ2-1, the V gene TRBV5-4; a possible D gene is TRBD2 (5 bases). Trimming removed 3 bases at V and 10 bases at J, with 8 bases between. The CDR3 covers 11 residues. Germline lookup yields CDR1 SGHNT and CDR2 YYREEE (reference sequence). The CDR3 DNA sequence: TGTGCCAGCAGCTCAAGAGGGGAGCAGTTCTTC. Amino acids: CASSSRGEQFF.

CDR3 DNA sequence: TGTGCCTGGAGTATAGGAGGACTAGCGGGATACGAGCAGTACTTC. Translated: CAWSIGGLAGYEQYF. The chain is built from TRBV30 and TRBJ2-7; TRBD2 agrees at 12 bases. Germline V CDR1 and CDR2: GTSNPN, SVGIG (reference sequence). The CDR3 is 15 amino acids. V was pared by 2 bases and J by 4 bases, with 6 bases of the junction left unmatched.

The chain carries TRBV7-7 and TRBJ1-1; possibly TRBD1 for D (5 bases). The CDR3 contains 13 residues. V dropped 5 bases and J dropped 5 bases, with 12 bases sitting between them. CDR1 is SSHAT and CDR2 is FNYEAQ in the germline V gene (reference sequence). In DNA, the CDR3 is TGTGCCAGCAGCCCTACAGGTATTACTGAAGCTTTCTTT. Translated, it gives CASSPTGITEAFF. Based on the CDR3 plus reference TRBV7-7 and TRBJ1-1, the full variable domain is GAGVSQSPRYKVTKRGQDVTLRCDPISSHATLYWYQQALGQGPEFLTYFNYEAQPDKSGLPSDRFSAERPEGSISTLTIQRTEQRDSAMYRCASSPTGITEAFFGQGTRLTVV.

The chain recombines TRBV30 with TRBJ1-1, with D possibly being TRBD1 (6 bases). The CDR3 extends over 12 amino acids. The germline CDR1 and CDR2 sequences are GTSNPN and SVGIG (reference sequence). Deletions cut 7 bases from V and 5 bases from J, with 14 bases between. The CDR3: CAFRGSWTEAFF. The CDR3 DNA reads as TGTGCCTTCAGGGGAAGTTGGACTGAAGCTTTCTTT.

This chain uses TRBV21-1 with TRBJ1-6; TRBD1, the table's D call, lacks a check against the DNA. TRBV21-1 constitutes a pseudogene. CDR3 length equals 15 residues. DNA of the CDR3: TGTGCCAGCAGTTCCTCACAGGGCCGGGATTCACCCCTCCACTTT. The encoded protein is CASSSSQGRDSPLHF.

This clone was seen just once. This chain links TRBV29-1 with TRBJ1-5, with D possibly matching TRBD1 (5 bases). The CDR3 contains 11 residues. Germline CDR1 SQVTM, CDR2 ANQGSEA. Trimming left V 6 bases short and J 11 bases short, with 14 bases between. The CDR3 nucleotides read TGCAGCGTGAAGTGGGGGGGGGCCCAGCATTTT. Amino acids: CSVKWGGAQHF.

This chain joins TRBV9 and TRBJ2-7; D possibly corresponds to TRBD2 (6 bases). Germline loops: CDR1 SGDLS, CDR2 YYNGEE. The CDR3 covers 15 residues. V was shortened by 2 bases and J by 1 base, with 13 bases between the two germline ends. The CDR3 nucleotides are TGTGCCAGCAGCGTCGAAGGAGGGAGTTCCTACGAGCAGTACTTC. It yields the protein CASSVEGGSSYEQYF.

This rearrangement joins TRBV6-5 to TRBJ2-1; 11 bases are a match to TRBD2. This CDR3 spans 15 amino acids. After removal of 4 bases from V and 8 bases from J, the junction contained 7 bases not matched to a gene. The germline gives CDR1 MNHEY, CDR2 SVGAGI. Here the CDR3 reads CASSSLAGGDDEQFF. The CDR3 DNA reads as TGTGCCAGCAGTTCCCTAGCGGGAGGAGACGATGAGCAGTTCTTC.